The rows below give T cell receptor beta chains drawn from one sample of a study of CD8 T cells in ankylosing spondylitis. Via MiXCR, TCRdb re-called the 5' RACE reads, giving one row per CDR3 protein. The sample shows roughly 250,000 distinct CDR3 sequences, 10% to 13% of them seen only once. Material for sequencing was blood, either unsorted or a sorted T cell fraction (not recorded which). The receptors were sampled from a male donor with ankylosing spondylitis or in good health (not recorded which). CDR3s leave out the opening cysteine and the closing phenylalanine or tryptophan. Fields, in order: J gene, V gene, CDR3 protein.

J gene: TRBJ2-3; V gene: TRBV20-1; CDR3 protein: SARKVLPVPDTQY
J gene: TRBJ2-3; V gene: TRBV20-1; CDR3 protein: SAAGGGPSTDTQY
J gene: TRBJ2-7; V gene: TRBV5-1; CDR3 protein: ASSLGDSPYEQY
J gene: TRBJ2-1; V gene: TRBV6-1; CDR3 protein: ASSPGLAGGFEQF
J gene: TRBJ2-7; V gene: TRBV20-1; CDR3 protein: SARGSDNSYEQY
J gene: TRBJ2-6; V gene: TRBV3-1; CDR3 protein: ASSQVGTGANVLT
J gene: TRBJ1-1; V gene: TRBV6-5; CDR3 protein: ASSSPAVNTEAF
J gene: TRBJ2-3; V gene: TRBV20-1; CDR3 protein: SARGVTDTQY
J gene: TRBJ2-3; V gene: TRBV6-1; CDR3 protein: ASTQDRAYDTQY
J gene: TRBJ1-1; V gene: TRBV10-3; CDR3 protein: AISELTGDSRNTEAF
J gene: TRBJ2-5; V gene: TRBV10-1; CDR3 protein: ASSESLAGGQETQY
J gene: TRBJ2-2; V gene: TRBV7-9; CDR3 protein: ASSFGSAGPTGELF
J gene: TRBJ1-5; V gene: TRBV11-2; CDR3 protein: ASSLDTGYGQPQH
J gene: TRBJ1-2; V gene: TRBV27; CDR3 protein: ASSSETGLDGYT
J gene: TRBJ2-2; V gene: TRBV10-3; CDR3 protein: AISVLGNPSMELF
J gene: TRBJ1-4; V gene: TRBV12-3/TRBV12-4; CDR3 protein: ASSLARISEKLF
J gene: TRBJ2-3; V gene: TRBV7-2; CDR3 protein: ASSLAGTSGVRGDTQY
J gene: TRBJ2-3; V gene: TRBV7-9; CDR3 protein: ASSPMWGSMDTQY
J gene: TRBJ2-7; V gene: TRBV2; CDR3 protein: ASLSGQGVEQY
J gene: TRBJ2-4; V gene: TRBV20-1; CDR3 protein: SASRELAKNIQY
J gene: TRBJ2-2; V gene: TRBV7-7; CDR3 protein: ASSLGQAGTGELF
J gene: TRBJ2-3; V gene: TRBV18; CDR3 protein: ASSSTGISTDTQY
J gene: TRBJ2-7; V gene: TRBV12-3/TRBV12-4; CDR3 protein: ASSLVGLSYEQY
J gene: TRBJ2-5; V gene: TRBV12-3/TRBV12-4; CDR3 protein: ASSAMPETQY
J gene: TRBJ2-3; V gene: TRBV4-1; CDR3 protein: ASSQEFGQGSTDTQY
J gene: TRBJ1-2; V gene: TRBV5-1; CDR3 protein: ASSLEQRNYGYT
J gene: TRBJ2-1; V gene: TRBV10-3; CDR3 protein: AISGYGTDNEQF
J gene: TRBJ2-2; V gene: TRBV5-1; CDR3 protein: ASSIGLAGGPDTGELF
J gene: TRBJ2-2; V gene: TRBV30; CDR3 protein: AWSLGQVYTGELF
J gene: TRBJ1-2; V gene: TRBV12-3/TRBV12-4; CDR3 protein: ASRDEGTGNNYGYT
J gene: TRBJ2-7; V gene: TRBV3-1; CDR3 protein: ASSQDLGFYEQY
J gene: TRBJ2-3; V gene: TRBV7-9; CDR3 protein: ATAAGDTQY
J gene: TRBJ2-5; V gene: TRBV10-3; CDR3 protein: AISESVGLGETQY